This T cell receptor beta chain was identified in a study of T cells expressing NK-cell markers. CDR1 is SGHRS and CDR2 is YFSETQ in the germline V gene. This CDR3 comprises 14 residues. Reanalyzing the 5' RACE reads, TCRdb keeps one entry per CDR3 protein, without DNA. The listing contains 150,000 or so distinct CDR3 sequences. The sequenced sample was blood T cells: a sorted CD56 or NKG2C T cell subset, CD4+ or CD8+ T cells, or bulk PBMC T cells (not recorded which). The chain has TRBV5-1 and TRBJ2-7; TCRdb's D gene call, TRBD1, goes unchecked for lack of DNA. The clonotype was recovered from a woman aged 18-70 years in good health. CDR3 amino acids: CASSLEGRKTEQYF. Combining the CDR3 with reference TRBV5-1 and TRBJ2-7 gives the whole variable domain KAGVTQTPRYLIKTRGQQVTLSCSPISGHRSVSWYQQTPGQGLQFLFEYFSETQRNKGNFPGRFSGRQFSNSRSEMNVSTLELGDSALYLCASSLEGRKTEQYFGPGTRLTVT.